The rows below give T cell receptor beta chains drawn from one sample of a study of blood T cells in healthy people across ages. MiXCR was run by TCRdb on the 5' RACE reads, yielding one entry per CDR3 protein. This sample has hundreds of thousands of distinct CDR3 sequences, with around 30% found just once. The sequenced material came from blood. These receptors were obtained from a woman between 70 and 85 years old in good health. CDR3s include the opening cysteine and the closing phenylalanine or tryptophan. A D gene is named only where the DNA matches it firmly. Some rows mark clone size as missing; the rest say once, few, many or name a class of expanded clone.

clone_size j_call d_call v_call cdr3_aa cdr3_nt
many TRBJ2-5 NA TRBV4-1 CASSQVGVVETQYF TGCGCCAGCAGCCAAGTTGGAGTGGTGGAGACCCAGTACTTC
few TRBJ2-1 TRBD2 TRBV10-3 CAISDIAGAYNEQFF TGTGCCATCAGTGATATAGCGGGAGCCTACAATGAGCAGTTCTTC
few TRBJ2-5 TRBD2 TRBV29-1 CSVDGGSVETQYF TGCAGCGTTGATGGCGGGAGTGTGGAGACCCAGTACTTC
few TRBJ2-5 NA TRBV27 CASSWAYQETQYF TGTGCCAGCAGTTGGGCTTACCAAGAGACCCAGTACTTC
few TRBJ1-4 NA TRBV7-9 CASSLLAGDEKLFF TGTGCCAGCAGCTTATTGGCAGGGGATGAAAAACTGTTTTTT
few TRBJ2-7 TRBD2 TRBV25-1 CATRERGSSYEQYF TGTGCCACCCGTGAGCGGGGTAGCTCCTACGAGCAGTACTTC
NA TRBJ2-1 NA TRBV4-2 CASSQVGGNEQFF TGTGCCAGCAGCCAAGTCGGCGGCAATGAGCAGTTCTTC
few TRBJ2-3 NA TRBV7-2 CASSLRQGTDTQYF TGTGCCAGCAGCCTGAGACAGGGCACAGATACGCAGTATTTT
NA TRBJ2-3 NA TRBV2 CASRPDLSDTQYF TGTGCCAGCAGGCCGGACCTTTCAGATACGCAGTATTTT
NA TRBJ1-2 NA TRBV5-1 CASSLAGAPVHYGYTF TGCGCCAGCAGCTTGGCTGGGGCGCCCGTCCACTATGGCTACACCTTC
NA TRBJ2-3 TRBD1 TRBV20-1 CSAGQGSSDTQYF TGCAGTGCCGGACAGGGATCGTCAGATACGCAGTATTTT
many TRBJ2-5 TRBD1 TRBV14 CASSSGQGATQYF TGTGCCAGCAGCTCGGGACAGGGTGCGACCCAGTACTTC
NA TRBJ2-5 NA TRBV5-5 CASSQGLGKETQYF TGTGCCAGCAGCCAGGGCCTAGGGAAAGAGACCCAGTACTTC
NA TRBJ2-5 NA TRBV24-1 CATSDLTETQYF TGTGCCACCAGTGATTTGACGGAGACCCAGTACTTC
NA TRBJ2-4 TRBD2 TRBV24-1 CATSDSGTSKNIQYF TGTGCCACCAGTGATTCGGGGACTAGCAAAAACATTCAGTACTTC
once TRBJ2-5 NA TRBV20-1 CSAKATGGYQETQYF TGCAGTGCAAAGGCAACAGGAGGGTACCAAGAGACCCAGTACTTC
many TRBJ1-2 NA TRBV7-9 CASSPVAGTNYGYTF TGTGCCAGCAGCCCCGTGGCAGGGACCAACTATGGCTACACCTTC
NA TRBJ1-4 NA TRBV12-3/TRBV12-4 CASSLTVSTSGEKLFF TGTGCCAGCAGTTTGACGGTTTCGACTTCGGGCGAAAAACTGTTTTTT
NA TRBJ1-1 NA TRBV20-1 CSATESGTEAFF TGCAGTGCTACTGAATCGGGCACTGAAGCTTTCTTT
few TRBJ2-5 NA TRBV9 CASSVGGGGETQYF TGTGCCAGCAGCGTAGGAGGGGGAGGAGAGACCCAGTACTTC
NA TRBJ2-5 NA TRBV3-1 CASSREGVRETQYF TGTGCCAGCAGCCGAGAAGGGGTACGAGAGACCCAGTACTTC
NA TRBJ2-1 TRBD2 TRBV20-1 CSARVPTSGIYNEQFF TGCAGTGCTAGGGTCCCTACTAGCGGGATCTACAATGAGCAGTTCTTC
many TRBJ2-7 TRBD1 TRBV7-9 CASSSGQPGLKGYEQYF TGTGCCAGCAGCTCGGGACAGCCGGGTCTAAAGGGCTACGAGCAGTACTTC
NA TRBJ1-2 NA TRBV28 CASIPLLQGYGYTF TGTGCCAGCATCCCCTTACTCCAGGGTTATGGCTACACCTTC
few TRBJ2-3 TRBD1 TRBV10-3 CAIRDRLGTDTQYF TGTGCCATCAGGGACAGGCTGGGCACAGATACGCAGTATTTT
NA TRBJ2-1 TRBD2 TRBV20-1 CSAREGAGGNEQFF TGCAGTGCTAGAGAGGGAGCGGGAGGTAATGAGCAGTTCTTC
few TRBJ1-5 NA TRBV4-1 CASSEEASSRQPQHF TGCGCCAGCAGCGAAGAGGCCTCGAGTCGGCAGCCCCAGCATTTT
NA TRBJ1-1 NA TRBV28 CASSTGGGQRTEAFF TGTGCCAGCAGCACCGGGGGGGGGCAGCGCACTGAAGCTTTCTTT
few TRBJ2-1 TRBD2 TRBV18 CASSGLAGYGEQFF TGTGCCAGCTCAGGACTAGCGGGATATGGTGAGCAGTTCTTC
NA TRBJ2-5 TRBD1 TRBV7-2 CASSSGQGYETQYF TGTGCCAGCAGCTCGGGACAGGGTTATGAGACCCAGTACTTC
NA TRBJ2-1 NA TRBV12-3/TRBV12-4 CASSFSVSYNEQFF TGTGCCAGCAGTTTCTCCGTCTCCTACAATGAGCAGTTCTTC
NA TRBJ2-5 NA TRBV29-1 CSVGGIDQETQYF TGCAGCGTTGGGGGGATAGATCAAGAGACCCAGTACTTC